This T cell receptor (beta chain) was identified in a study of shared clonotypes between healthy human individuals. CD45RO-negative, CCR7-positively selected cells formed the naive CD8 fraction, excluding terminally differentiated effector memory CD45RA+ cells. Trimming removed 6 bases at V and 5 bases at J, with 8 bases between. Germline CDR1 reads WSHSY; CDR2 reads SAAADI. This CDR3 has 11 amino acids. Running of the assay took place at deep level. Evenly divided among several immunoSEQ plates was the genomic DNA of each subset. Repertoires were generated with immunoSEQ multiplex PCR, while TCRdb's copy carries only in-frame clones and drops some. The sample consists of about 580,000 clones, roughly 98% of them appearing once. For this clone: The target antigen is unknown.

Overall study results and limits: Larger richness was generally estimated for naive than memory subsets.

Sequencing used naive CD8+ T cells sorted from blood. The receptor comes from a man in his thirties or forties in good health. V gene TRBV10-2 combines with J gene TRBJ2-7; D remains unclear. The CDR3 loop reads CASRFEHEQYF. As DNA, the CDR3 is TGCGCCAGCAGGTTCGAGCACGAGCAGTACTTC.